This T cell receptor (beta chain) was identified during a study of cytomegalovirus exposure and HLA in healthy donors. General study results and limits: Immune exposure information available was restricted to CMV serostatus.

The PCR made use of 60 Vbeta and 13 Jbeta primers. Data came from immunoSEQ multiplex PCR; TCRdb stores just in-frame clones and leaves some out. The sample has about 200,000 clones; about four fifths are singletons. Note on this clone: The antigen is unknown.

Trimming pared 0 bases from V and 6 bases from J, leaving 17 bases between. CDR1 and CDR2 (germline): SGHNT, YYREEE (reference sequence). This CDR3 is built from 16 residues. The V and J genes are TRBV5-4 and TRBJ2-3; TRBD2 might be the D (5 bases). Sequencing was done on a sample of PBMCs. The TCR sequence derives from a boy younger than 10 in good health and CMV-seronegative. The CDR3 DNA reads as TGTGCCAGCAGCTTGGGCCGGGAACCCGTGATGGATACGCAGTATTTT. Its protein product is CASSLGREPVMDTQYF. The full variable domain, rest sourced from reference TRBV5-4 and TRBJ2-3, is ETGVTQSPTHLIKTRGQQVTLRCSSQSGHNTVSWYQQALGQGPQFIFQYYREEENGRGNFPPRFSGLQFPNYSSELNVNALELDDSALYLCASSLGREPVMDTQYFGPGTRLTVL.